The present entry profiles one T cell receptor beta chain with its context. The assay was immunoSEQ multiplex PCR, and TCRdb's table has in-frame clones only and misses some. The data contain approximately 28,000 clones, 70% to 85% of them singletons. This CDR3 is built from 13 residues. V was clipped by 4 bases and J by 1 base, with 8 bases between them. Germline V gives CDR1 MNHGY, CDR2 SAAAGT. This sample is drawn from a study of preoperative IRX-2 immunotherapy in early breast cancer. Treatment specified: preoperative locoregional IRX-2 cytokine immunotherapy. Preoperative locoregional IRX-2 cytokine immunotherapy was tested in the phase Ib source study.

This sample was obtained from a patient treated with IRX-2 immunotherapy. The genes are TRBV6-8 and TRBJ2-7; the D is unclear. This sequence originates from a human donor with breast cancer. The CDR3 sequence is CASSSGQSYEQYF. In DNA, the CDR3 is TGTGCCAGCAGTTCAGGCCAGTCCTACGAGCAGTACTTC.